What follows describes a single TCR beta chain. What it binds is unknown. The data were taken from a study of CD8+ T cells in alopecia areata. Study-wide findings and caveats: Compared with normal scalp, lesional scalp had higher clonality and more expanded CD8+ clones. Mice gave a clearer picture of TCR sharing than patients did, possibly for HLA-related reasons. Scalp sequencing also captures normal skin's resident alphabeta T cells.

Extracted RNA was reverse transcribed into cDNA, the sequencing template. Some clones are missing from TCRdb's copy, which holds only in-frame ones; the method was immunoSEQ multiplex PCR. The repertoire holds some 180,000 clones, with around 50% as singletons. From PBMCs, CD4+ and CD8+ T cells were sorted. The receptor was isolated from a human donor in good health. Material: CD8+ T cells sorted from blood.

Here the CDR3 reads CSVDGGTNYGYTF. The CDR3 DNA reads as TGCAGCGTTGATGGAGGGACAAACTATGGCTACACCTTC. V and J are TRBV29-1 and TRBJ1-2; D might be TRBD1 (6 bases). There are 13 residues in the CDR3. Trimming removed 3 bases at V and 2 bases at J, with 10 bases between. Germline V gene sequence: CDR1 SQVTM, CDR2 ANQGSEA.